This T cell receptor beta chain was retrieved from a study of human T cells and chemical hapten exposure. On the study more broadly: Largely, small differences in pooled library volume made per-sample TCR yields vary. Study results and caveats: Once DPC sensitization occurred, TCRs above 1 in 1000 frequency showed no change.

Between the trimmed V and J ends, which lost 0 bases and 0 bases, there was a span of 11 bases. The CDR3 consists of 15 residues. The V gene's germline CDR1 is DFQATT and CDR2 SNEGSKA (reference sequence). Extraction yielded total RNA from whole blood (unfractionated). This clonotype was seen ten or more times. Its matching antigen is unknown. During construction of the library, unique molecular identifiers were attached to individual cDNA molecules for quantitative, reproducible TCR counting. Authors' analysis steps: TCRs per sample had a median of approximately 98,000 and ranged from 23,224 to 690,600. Via MiXCR, TCRdb re-called the 5' RACE reads, giving one row per CDR3 protein. The V and J calls and clone size come from TCRdb's table, not from the authors' own analysis. The table shows fewer than 150,000 distinct CDR3 sequences, with approximately 19% occurring only once.

This TCR derives from a human donor in good health. The gene calls are TRBV20-1 and TRBJ1-1; D is possibly TRBD1 (5 bases). CDR3 in amino acids: CSAREFKGMNTEAFF. In DNA, the CDR3 is TGCAGTGCTAGAGAGTTCAAGGGGATGAACACTGAAGCTTTCTTT.